The 27 T cell receptor beta chains below were found in one sample sequenced in a study of T-cell memory formation after mild COVID-19. MiXCR, applied by TCRdb to the 5' RACE reads, yields one record per CDR3 protein. The sample has under 650,000 distinct CDR3 sequences, roughly 18% seen once. The material sequenced was PBMCs or a T cell subset sorted from them (not recorded which). The source of these receptors is an adult woman who had mild COVID-19 (a few samples of this study predate the infection). Cell type and time point are not known.

CDR3 protein: CASSPGLSGTDTQYF. The CDR3 nucleotides are TGCGCCAGCAGCCCGGGACTATCTGGCACAGATACGCAGTATTTT. J is TRBJ2-3 and V is TRBV5-1, with 7 nucleotides matching TRBD2. Trimming removed 4 bases from V and 1 base from J; junction bases left unmatched: 6. The CDR3 contains 15 residues. Per the germline V gene, CDR1 is SGHRS and CDR2 is YFSETQ.

V gene TRBV29-1 combines with J gene TRBJ2-7, with TRBD1 matching 7 bases. Germline V gene data show CDR1 as SQVTM and CDR2 as ANQGSEA. J lost 3 bases, V lost 2 bases, and 16 bases had no gene match. The CDR3 loop spans 17 amino acids. The CDR3 nucleotides are TGCAGCGTTGAATGTCCCATGGGGGACAGCACCGTCTACGAGCAGTACTTC. Its translation: CSVECPMGDSTVYEQYF.

This clonotype was picked up many times. The chain carries TRBV20-1 and TRBJ1-1; D perhaps matches TRBD1 (6 bases). CDR1 is DFQATT, CDR2 SNEGSKA, per germline (reference sequence). V gave up 6 bases and J gave up 5 bases, with 19 bases separating them. The CDR3 has 14 amino acids. CDR3 amino acids: CSANREVRSTEAFF. The CDR3 nucleotides read TGCAGTGCCAACAGGGAAGTCCGGAGTACTGAAGCTTTCTTT.

This clonotype came up many times. This rearrangement joins TRBV11-2 to TRBJ2-1; 11 bases are a match to TRBD2. The CDR3 sequence is 16 residues long. Trimming took 5 bases from V and 6 from J; bases not matched to a gene: 9. Germline V gene lookup returns CDR1 SGHAT and CDR2 FQNNGV. CDR3 nucleotide sequence: TGTGCCAGCAGCCCGTTAGCGGGGGGGCAATCCAATGAGCAGTTCTTC. It encodes CASSPLAGGQSNEQFF.

This clonotype was detected a few times. V and J are TRBV27 and TRBJ1-5, with TRBD1 identical over 7 bases. The CDR3 has 15 amino acids. Looked up from germline, CDR1 is MNHEY and CDR2 is SMNVEV (reference sequence). V shed 6 bases and J 1 base; nucleotides not matched to a gene: 6. Here the CDR3 DNA reads TGTGCCAGCAGAGTGGAGGGACAGAGCAATCAGCCCCAGCATTTT. Translated: CASRVEGQSNQPQHF.

This clonotype came up a few times. The chain uses TRBV12-3 or TRBV12-4 and TRBJ2-3; perhaps TRBD1 as D (5 bases). Trimming cost V 3 bases and J 2 bases, with 15 bases left between them. CDR3 size: 16 residues. The chain's CDR3 is CASSFRREGPTDTQYF. In nucleotides, the CDR3 is TGTGCCAGCAGTTTTCGCAGGGAAGGGCCCACAGATACGCAGTATTTT.

This clonotype was counted between two and nine times. The chain combines TRBV12-3 or TRBV12-4 with TRBJ1-4; D remains unclear. Trimming took off 6 bases at V and 5 bases at J, with 4 bases between the two ends. The CDR3 has 11 residues. The CDR3 protein is CASRGNEKLFF. The CDR3 DNA reads TGTGCCAGCAGGGGAAATGAAAAACTGTTTTTT.

This clonotype has more than one count but fewer than ten. The rearrangement uses TRBV20-1 and TRBJ1-2, with 8 nucleotides matching TRBD1. This CDR3 spans 14 amino acids. Germline-derived CDR1 and CDR2 are DFQATT and SNEGSKA (reference sequence). V lost 4 bases, J lost 7 bases, and 11 bases stayed unmatched. The CDR3 DNA reads as TGCAGTGCTACTCCACAGGGGGGATACGGTGGCTACACCTTC. Residues: CSATPQGGYGGYTF.

This clonotype has ten or more counts. This rearrangement joins TRBV6-2 or TRBV6-3 to TRBJ1-5, with D possibly being TRBD1 (5 bases). Per germline, CDR1 MNHEY and CDR2 SVGEGT. The germline V and J ends were trimmed by 6 bases and 2 bases, with 11 bases remaining between them. The CDR3 has 14 amino acids. This chain's CDR3 is CASRSLQGNQPQHF. DNA for the CDR3: TGTGCCAGCAGATCACTACAGGGCAATCAGCCCCAGCATTTT.

A few counts support this clonotype. The chain joins TRBV13 to TRBJ2-5; no reliable D call. The ends were cut back, 7 bases at V and 6 bases at J, with 18 bases in the middle. The CDR3 has 14 residues. CDR1 and CDR2 (germline): PRHDT, FYEKMQ (reference sequence). CDR3 amino acids: CASNPGHAPKTQYF. CDR3 bases: TGTGCCAGCAACCCCGGTCACGCGCCGAAGACCCAGTACTTC. The full variable domain, in which reference TRBV13 and TRBJ2-5 provide the parts outside the CDR3, is AAGVIQSPRHLIKEKRETATLKCYPIPRHDTVYWYQQGPGQDPQFLISFYEKMQSDKGSIPDRFSAQQFSDYHSELNMSSLELGDSALYFCASNPGHAPKTQYFGPGTRLLVL.

The CDR3 nucleotides are TGTGCCAGCAGTTGGGGGCCAGGGAGGACCTACGAGCAGTACTTC. Amino acid sequence: CASSWGPGRTYEQYF. This rearrangement joins TRBV12-3 or TRBV12-4 to TRBJ2-7; either TRBD1 or TRBD2 may supply D (6 bases each). The V end lost 4 bases, the J end lost 2 bases, and 15 bases lay between the germline ends. The CDR3 runs to 15 residues.

In this sample, this clonotype turned up a few times. The chain employs TRBV23-1 and TRBJ2-2; D remains unclear. TRBV23-1 is annotated as an ORF whose role is uncertain. Deletions cut 0 bases from V and 2 bases from J, with 7 bases between. The CDR3 sequence is 15 residues long. The CDR3 DNA sequence: TGCGCCAGCAGTCAATCGAACACTAACACCGGGGAGCTGTTTTTT. Protein: CASSQSNTNTGELFF.

The sample holds a few counts of this clonotype. This chain uses TRBV4-1 with TRBJ1-1; D not resolved. From germline, CDR1 is MGHRA and CDR2 YSYEKL. The CDR3 loop spans 12 amino acids. Trimming removed 0 bases at V and 8 bases at J, with 7 bases between. The DNA for the CDR3 is TGCGCCAGCAGCCAAGATTTGGCAGAAGCTTTCTTT. Its protein product is CASSQDLAEAFF.

V gene TRBV13 combines with J gene TRBJ2-1; no firm D call. CDR1 is PRHDT, CDR2 FYEKMQ, per germline (reference sequence). The V gene lost 3 bases and the J gene lost 8 bases, with 14 bases spanning the gap. This CDR3 spans 14 amino acids. The CDR3 is CASSLVGVNHEQFF. CDR3 DNA: TGTGCCAGCAGCTTGGTTGGGGTTAACCATGAGCAGTTCTTC.

The rearrangement uses TRBV4-3 and TRBJ1-2, with D possibly being TRBD1 (6 bases). The germline V gene has CDR1 LGHNA and CDR2 YSLEER. Trimming stripped 0 bases from V and 5 bases from J, with 16 bases between. CDR3 length equals 16 residues. CDR3 bases: TGCGCCAGCAGCCAAGATTGGGGGGGCGGTGGATATGGCTACACCTTC. This sequence encodes CASSQDWGGGGYGYTF.

The CDR3 spells CASSPSLGGGETQYF. CDR3 nucleotides: TGTGCCAGCAGCCCGAGTCTAGGGGGCGGAGAGACCCAGTACTTC. The gene calls are TRBV6-2 or TRBV6-3 and TRBJ2-5; 7 bases align to TRBD1. CDR1 and CDR2 from the germline V gene are MNHEY and SVGEGT. The V gene end was trimmed by 6 bases and the J gene end by 4 bases; junction bases not matched to a gene: 11. CDR3 length: 15 amino acids.

This clonotype was seen a few times. The V gene is TRBV4-1, the J gene TRBJ1-2; D is possibly TRBD1 (6 bases). The CDR3 consists of 15 residues. Germline-derived CDR1 and CDR2 are MGHRA and YSYEKL. V was pared by 4 bases and J by 8 bases, with 20 bases between. The CDR3 nucleotides are TGCGCCAGCAGCCCCGAAGTGGGACGGCAGGGGGGCTACACCTTC. This gives the protein CASSPEVGRQGGYTF.

The chain employs TRBV6-2 or TRBV6-3 and TRBJ1-1, with D possibly being TRBD1 (6 bases). The V gene's germline CDR1 is MNHEY and CDR2 SVGEGT. Trimming cost V 8 bases and J 1 base, with 20 bases left between them. The CDR3 spans 16 residues. CDR3 coding DNA: TGTGCCAGCCGAGAAAGGCGGGGGCGCGGGAACACTGAAGCTTTCTTT. Translating it yields CASRERRGRGNTEAFF.

This clonotype appeared a few times. The V gene is TRBV20-1, the J gene TRBJ2-5; 7 bases are shared with TRBD2. Germline CDR1 reads DFQATT; CDR2 reads SNEGSKA (reference sequence). This CDR3 has 11 amino acids. The CDR3 here is CKAGTQETQYF. The CDR3 coding sequence is TGCAAAGCGGGGACTCAAGAGACCCAGTACTTC.

The chain links TRBV12-3 or TRBV12-4 to TRBJ2-7; D call uncertain. The CDR3 spans 12 residues. V lost 2 bases and J 3 bases, leaving 5 bases between the germline ends. The CDR3 loop is CASSLSLYEQYF. The CDR3 coding sequence is TGTGCCAGCAGTTTAAGTCTCTACGAGCAGTACTTC.

This clonotype was counted between two and nine times. V usage is TRBV27 and J usage is TRBJ1-1; D is ambiguous. V gave up 6 bases and J gave up 0 bases, with 11 bases separating them. Per germline, CDR1 MNHEY and CDR2 SMNVEV (reference sequence). The CDR3 is 14 residues long. As DNA, the CDR3 is TGTGCCAGCAGCAGGACCCCAATGAACACTGAAGCTTTCTTT. Amino acid sequence: CASSRTPMNTEAFF.

The V call is TRBV7-9, the J call TRBJ1-5; unclear D gene. With 3 bases removed from V and 6 bases from J, the gap between germline ends came to 6 bases. The germline V gene has CDR1 SEHNR and CDR2 FQNEAQ (reference sequence). CDR3 length: 12 amino acids. As DNA, the CDR3 is TGTGCCAGCAGCTTCCCTTCTCAGCCCCAGCATTTT. It translates to CASSFPSQPQHF.

The chain is built from TRBV6-4 and TRBJ2-3; 9 bases map to TRBD2. Per germline, CDR1 MRHNA and CDR2 SNTAGT. The CDR3 length is 15 residues. The trim removed 4 bases at V and 3 bases at J, leaving 5 bases unmatched. The CDR3 loop reads CASSALAGRTDTQYF. The CDR3 bases are TGTGCCAGCAGTGCCCTAGCGGGGAGGACAGATACGCAGTATTTT.

The chain links TRBV5-1 to TRBJ1-2, with a weak D call TRBD1 (6 bases). V lost 1 base and J lost 8, with 15 bases in between. Germline CDR1 is SGHRS and CDR2 is YFSETQ. CDR3 size: 14 residues. Written as DNA, the CDR3 is TGCGCCAGCAGCTTGTACGAGGGGGGTAAAGGCTACACCTTC. The encoded protein is CASSLYEGGKGYTF. Based on the CDR3 plus reference TRBV5-1 and TRBJ1-2, the full variable domain is KAGVTQTPRYLIKTRGQQVTLSCSPISGHRSVSWYQQTPGQGLQFLFEYFSETQRNKGNFPGRFSGRQFSNSRSEMNVSTLELGDSALYLCASSLYEGGKGYTFGSGTRLTVV.

In its sample, this clonotype was seen a few times. J is TRBJ1-2 and V is TRBV20-1; 8 bases align to TRBD1. There are 14 residues in the CDR3. V lost 5 bases and J lost 7; bases outside the gene matches: 12. Looked up from germline, CDR1 is DFQATT and CDR2 is SNEGSKA (reference sequence). CDR3 amino acids: CSAPVRGRQLGYTF. The CDR3, as DNA: TGCAGTGCTCCTGTCAGGGGGCGTCAGCTTGGCTACACCTTC.

This clonotype occurred many times. This chain joins TRBV4-2 and TRBJ2-1, with TRBD2 matching 13 bases. CDR1 is LGHNA and CDR2 is YNFKEQ in the germline V gene. The CDR3 runs 18 residues. V was pared by 3 bases and J by 7 bases, with 12 bases of the junction left unmatched. CDR3 DNA: TGTGCCAGCAGCCAGGCTTCCGGGACTAGCGGGATATTGAATGAGCAGTTCTTC. Its protein is CASSQASGTSGILNEQFF.

CDR3 amino acids: CASSPYSGVTDTQYF. The DNA of the CDR3 is TGTGCCAGCAGCCCCTATAGCGGGGTGACAGATACGCAGTATTTT. The chain uses TRBV5-6 and TRBJ2-3, with TRBD2 matching over 8 bases. Germline V CDR1 and CDR2: SGHDT, YYEEEE. Unmatched junction bases numbered 7, after V lost 4 bases and J lost 3 bases. The CDR3 sequence is 15 residues long.